This T cell receptor beta chain was observed in a study of PD-L1 blockade in urothelial cancer. Overall study: Individuals in the cohort had been given 0 to 3 earlier chemotherapy regimens. Per blood sample, T cells had a median of roughly 150,000.

Patients were diagnosed with urothelial carcinoma, either locally advanced or metastatic. Repertoires were generated with immunoSEQ multiplex PCR, while TCRdb's copy carries only in-frame clones and drops some. This table has 85,000 to 100,000 clones, 85% to 95% appearing once. The input for sequencing was PBMCs, taken around atezolizumab (anti-PD-L1) treatment. The clonotype comes from a man in his fifties or sixties with urothelial cancer.

The DNA for the CDR3 is TGTGCCAGCAAACTAGCCGGCCCCGAAGATACGCAGTATTTT. Residues: CASKLAGPEDTQYF. The J gene is TRBJ2-3, the V gene TRBV2; D possibly corresponds to TRBD2 (6 bases). V was cut by 7 bases and J by 5 bases, with 16 bases left in between. Germline V CDR1 and CDR2: SNHLY, FYNNEI. The CDR3 is 14 residues long.